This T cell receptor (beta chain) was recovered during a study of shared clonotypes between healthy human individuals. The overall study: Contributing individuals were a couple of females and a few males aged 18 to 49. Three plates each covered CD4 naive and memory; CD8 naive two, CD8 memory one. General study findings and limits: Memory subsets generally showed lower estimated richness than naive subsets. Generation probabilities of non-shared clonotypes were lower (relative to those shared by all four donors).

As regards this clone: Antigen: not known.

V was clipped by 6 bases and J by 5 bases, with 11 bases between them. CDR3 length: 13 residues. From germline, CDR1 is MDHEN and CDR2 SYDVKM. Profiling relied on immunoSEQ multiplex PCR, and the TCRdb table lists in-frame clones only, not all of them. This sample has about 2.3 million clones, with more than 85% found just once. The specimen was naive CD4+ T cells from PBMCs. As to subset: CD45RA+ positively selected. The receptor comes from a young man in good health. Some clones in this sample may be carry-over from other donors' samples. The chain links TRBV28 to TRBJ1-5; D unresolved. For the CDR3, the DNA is TGTGCCAGCAGATCACCCCAGTATCAGCCCCAGCATTTT. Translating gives CASRSPQYQPQHF.